This T cell receptor beta chain was obtained from a study of blood T cell repertoires in COVID-19. This clone has a single count. Germline V lookup: CDR1 MNHEY, CDR2 SMNVEV (reference sequence). Trimming pared 3 bases from V and 4 bases from J, leaving 12 bases between. The CDR3 loop spans 15 amino acids. Repertoires were generated with immunoSEQ multiplex PCR, while TCRdb's copy carries only in-frame clones and drops some. Of about 78,000 clones in the sample, 90% were seen once. The specimen was peripheral blood. This chain connects TRBV27 to TRBJ2-2; a weak D match, TRBD1 (6 bases). This TCR was sampled from an elderly woman with active or convalescent COVID-19. This CDR3 is CASSLVAGATGELFF. The CDR3 DNA sequence: TGTGCCAGCAGTTTGGTGGCAGGGGCCACCGGGGAGCTGTTTTTT.